Listed below are T cell receptor beta chains from one sample, sequenced in a study of Graves' ophthalmopathy and Graves' hyperthyroidism. TCRdb re-called the multiplex PCR reads through MiXCR, storing one row per CDR3 protein. The sample consists of just over 600,000 distinct CDR3 sequences, 20% to 25% of them appearing once. The sample was peripheral blood. The source is a woman under 30 with stable Graves' hyperthyroidism. Some clones in this sample may be carry-over from other donors' samples. Both conserved end residues are part of each CDR3. The order of the fields is clone size, CDR3 length, J gene, D gene, V gene, CDR3 protein, CDR3 DNA. D genes are given only for firm matches. Clone size, where shown, is once, few, many, or a class for clones that have expanded.

few 17 TRBJ2-6 TRBD2 TRBV7-3 CASSLGGGFSGANVLTF TGTGCCAGCAGCCTGGGGGGGGGATTCTCTGGGGCCAACGTCCTGACTTTC
many 14 TRBJ1-1 TRBD1 TRBV19 CASTSTGVNTEAFF TGTGCCAGTACCTCGACAGGGGTGAACACTGAAGCTTTCTTT
- 16 TRBJ2-7 - TRBV12-3/TRBV12-4 CASSSAIGRVSYEQYF TGTGCCAGCAGTTCCGCTATAGGACGCGTCTCCTACGAGCAGTACTTC
many 16 TRBJ2-5 TRBD2 TRBV12-3/TRBV12-4 CASSETSGGRRETQYF TGTGCCAGCAGTGAGACTAGCGGGGGCCGGAGGGAGACCCAGTACTTC
many 13 TRBJ2-5 - TRBV20-1 CSARGMGGETQYF TGCAGTGCTAGAGGGATGGGTGGGGAGACCCAGTACTTC
many 13 TRBJ2-2 - TRBV12-3/TRBV12-4 CASRWTPRGELFF TGTGCCAGCAGATGGACACCCAGGGGGGAGCTGTTTTTT
many 12 TRBJ2-7 - TRBV29-1 CSVVADTYEQYF TGCAGCGTTGTGGCGGATACCTACGAGCAGTACTTC
- 16 TRBJ1-2 - TRBV11-1 CASSLSRGHYNYGYTF TGTGCCAGCAGCTTATCGAGGGGACACTATAACTATGGCTACACCTTC
few 14 TRBJ1-3 - TRBV6-1 CASRRHDVGNTIYF TGTGCCAGCAGGCGCCATGACGTGGGAAACACCATATATTTT
many 13 TRBJ2-7 TRBD1 TRBV7-9 CASSPDREEEQYF TGTGCCAGCAGCCCGGACAGGGAGGAAGAGCAGTACTTC
- 13 TRBJ2-2 - TRBV29-1 CSVEGRGTGELFF TGCAGCGTTGAGGGCAGGGGCACCGGGGAGCTGTTTTTT